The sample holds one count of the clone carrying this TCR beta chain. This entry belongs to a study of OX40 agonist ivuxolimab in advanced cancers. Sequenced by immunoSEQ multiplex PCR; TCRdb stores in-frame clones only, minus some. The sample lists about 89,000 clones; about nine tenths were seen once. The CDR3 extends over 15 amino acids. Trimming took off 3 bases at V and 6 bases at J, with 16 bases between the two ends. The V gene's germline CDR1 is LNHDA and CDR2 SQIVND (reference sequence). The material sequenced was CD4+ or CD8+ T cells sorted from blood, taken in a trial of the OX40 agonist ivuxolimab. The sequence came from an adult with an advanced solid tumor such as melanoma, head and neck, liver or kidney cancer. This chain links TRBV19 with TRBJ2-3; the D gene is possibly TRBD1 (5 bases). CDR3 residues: CASSIAGPGVDTQYF. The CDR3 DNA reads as TGTGCCAGTAGTATTGCAGGGCCGGGTGTGGATACGCAGTATTTT. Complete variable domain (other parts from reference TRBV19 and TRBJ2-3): DGGITQSPKYLFRKEGQNVTLSCEQNLNHDAMYWYRQDPGQGLRLIYYSQIVNDFQKGDIAEGYSVSREKKESFPLTVTSAQKNPTAFYLCASSIAGPGVDTQYFGPGTRLTVL.